The 23 T cell receptor beta chains below come from one sample, sequenced in a study of OX40 agonist ivuxolimab in advanced cancers. Produced via immunoSEQ multiplex PCR; TCRdb's table is partial and in-frame only. In the table there are about 19,000 clones, about 88% of which are singletons. The sequences come from CD4+ or CD8+ T cells sorted from blood, collected in a trial of the OX40 agonist ivuxolimab. The receptors come from an adult with an advanced solid tumor such as melanoma, head and neck, liver or kidney cancer.

In its sample, this clone ranks as medium-sized (0.01 to 0.1%). The V gene is TRBV19, the J gene TRBJ2-1; 12 bases are shared with TRBD2. The germline V gene has CDR1 LNHDA and CDR2 SQIVND (reference sequence). V shed 5 bases and J 4 bases; nucleotides not matched to a gene: 6. The CDR3 is 16 amino acids. CDR3 in amino acids: CASSGLAGRLYNEQFF. The DNA for the CDR3 is TGTGCCAGTAGTGGACTAGCGGGAAGGTTGTACAATGAGCAGTTCTTC.

This clone was detected only once. The chain employs TRBV4-3 and TRBJ1-5; 9 bases are a match to TRBD1. CDR3 size: 17 residues. Germline lookup yields CDR1 LGHNA and CDR2 YSLEER. J lost 6 bases, V lost 0 bases, and 9 bases had no gene match. For the CDR3, the DNA is TGCGCCAGCAGCCAAGACACGGACAGGGGAGGTCGTCAGCCCCAGCATTTT. Translation gives CASSQDTDRGGRQPQHF.

J is TRBJ2-1 and V is TRBV4-3; TRBD2 matches 8 bases. The germline CDR1 and CDR2 sequences are LGHNA and YSLEER. Trimming removed 4 bases from V and 5 bases from J; junction bases left unmatched: 7. The CDR3 consists of 15 residues. Here the CDR3 DNA reads TGCGCCAGCAGCCTTAGCGGGAACCTCCACAATGAGCAGTTCTTC. This codes for CASSLSGNLHNEQFF.

This clone was picked up a small number of times. The J gene is TRBJ2-2, the V gene TRBV30; a possible D gene is TRBD2 (6 bases). This CDR3 region has 13 residues. Between the trimmed V and J ends, which lost 3 bases and 6 bases, there was a span of 11 bases. CDR1 and CDR2 (germline): GTSNPN, SVGIG (reference sequence). The CDR3 nucleotides are TGTGCCTGGAGATCCGGGGAGGCCGGGGAGCTGTTTTTT. Amino acids: CAWRSGEAGELFF.

The chain couples TRBV9 to TRBJ1-1; D is unresolved. V was trimmed by 0 bases and J by 11 bases, leaving 20 bases between them. The CDR3 runs 15 residues. Germline lookup yields CDR1 SGDLS and CDR2 YYNGEE. CDR3 bases: TGTGCCAGCAGCGTAGAGCCCCTCTTGGGTCTTGAGGCTTTCTTT. This sequence encodes CASSVEPLLGLEAFF.

The chain combines TRBV7-8 with TRBJ2-2, with 11 bases lining up with TRBD1. Trimming took 5 bases from V and 6 from J; bases not matched to a gene: 5. CDR1 is SGHVS, CDR2 FQNEAQ, per germline. This CDR3 is built from 15 residues. CDR3 region: CASSQGQGGAGELFF. CDR3 nucleotide sequence: TGTGCCAGCAGCCAGGGACAGGGGGGCGCCGGGGAGCTGTTTTTT.

The rearrangement uses TRBV11-2 and TRBJ2-3; 13 nucleotides agree with TRBD2. J gave up 4 bases and V 3 bases, and 4 bases lay outside the gene matches. Germline CDR1 and CDR2: SGHAT and FQNNGV. There are 16 residues in the CDR3. CDR3: CASSFPLAGGSDTQYF. In nucleotides, the CDR3 is TGTGCCAGCAGCTTCCCACTAGCGGGAGGGTCAGATACGCAGTATTTT.

This clone has more than one count but fewer than ten. The gene calls are TRBV11-2 and TRBJ2-3; 14 positions match TRBD2. V lost 4 bases and J lost 2; bases outside the gene matches: 8. Germline-derived CDR1 and CDR2 are SGHAT and FQNNGV. The CDR3 totals 18 residues. DNA of the CDR3: TGTGCCAGCAGCTACCTGACTAGCGGGAGGGCCGCCACAGATACGCAGTATTTT. Translation: CASSYLTSGRAATDTQYF.

The chain is built from TRBV7-9 and TRBJ2-2, with 9 bases aligning to TRBD2. After removal of 4 bases from V and 6 bases from J, the junction contained 12 bases not matched to a gene. CDR3 size: 17 residues. Germline CDR1 reads SEHNR; CDR2 reads FQNEAQ (reference sequence). The CDR3 sequence: CASSSGTLLAGPGELFF. The CDR3 DNA is TGTGCCAGCAGCTCCGGAACTTTACTAGCGGGCCCCGGGGAGCTGTTTTTT.

The J gene is TRBJ1-1, the V gene TRBV2; D unresolved. The germline V and J ends were trimmed by 3 bases and 1 base, with 9 bases remaining between them. CDR1 and CDR2 (germline): SNHLY, FYNNEI. This CDR3 region has 14 residues. CDR3 sequence (DNA): TGTGCCAGCAGTGACCCGACGGGGAACACTGAAGCTTTCTTT. Encoded protein: CASSDPTGNTEAFF.

The V and J genes are TRBV27 and TRBJ2-6; a weak D match, TRBD1 (5 bases). In germline, CDR1 is MNHEY, CDR2 SMNVEV (reference sequence). The CDR3 totals 16 residues. The V gene lost 2 bases and the J gene lost 0 bases, with 8 bases spanning the gap. The CDR3 loop reads CASSLAGYSGANVLTF. CDR3 DNA: TGTGCCAGCAGTTTAGCAGGGTACTCTGGGGCCAACGTCCTGACTTTC.

The V gene is TRBV2, the J gene TRBJ2-2; no clear D gene. CDR1 and CDR2 from the germline V gene are SNHLY and FYNNEI. The CDR3 covers 12 residues. V was shortened by 8 bases and J by 2 bases, with 6 bases between the two germline ends. The CDR3 DNA reads as TGTGCCAGCGGTGGAAACACCGGGGAGCTGTTTTTT. Residues: CASGGNTGELFF.

This chain uses TRBV11-2 with TRBJ1-2; D perhaps matches TRBD1 (5 bases). The CDR3 contains 14 residues. Per germline, CDR1 SGHAT and CDR2 FQNNGV. The V end was cut by 5 bases, the J end by 4 bases, with 14 bases between. CDR3 DNA: TGTGCCAGCAGCCCGGAGACAGTCGTCTATGGCTACACCTTC. Residues: CASSPETVVYGYTF.

The rearrangement uses TRBV28 and TRBJ2-3; 7 nucleotides line up with TRBD2. The CDR3 has 15 residues. Germline V gene lookup returns CDR1 MDHEN and CDR2 SYDVKM. Trimming removed 4 bases from V and 1 base from J; junction bases left unmatched: 5. The CDR3 DNA follows: TGTGCCAGCAGTTCAAGACTAGCCCGCACAGATACGCAGTATTTT. Its protein product is CASSSRLARTDTQYF.

The CDR3 is CASSILAFNEQFF. In DNA, the CDR3 is TGTGCCAGTAGTATCCTAGCTTTCAATGAGCAGTTCTTC. The chain is built from TRBV19 and TRBJ2-1, with D possibly being TRBD2 (5 bases). Germline loops: CDR1 LNHDA, CDR2 SQIVND (reference sequence). V dropped 3 bases and J dropped 6 bases, with 9 bases sitting between them. There are 13 residues in the CDR3.

This chain connects TRBV6-5 to TRBJ1-1, with 7 bases matching TRBD1. The germline V gene encodes CDR1 MNHEY and CDR2 SVGAGI. The V and J ends lost 5 bases and 4 bases, in that order; junction bases with no gene match: 7. The CDR3 loop spans 14 amino acids. The CDR3 is CASSQQTGFTEAFF. CDR3 bases: TGTGCCAGCAGTCAACAGACAGGGTTCACTGAAGCTTTCTTT.

This clone is deemed medium-sized. This chain connects TRBV7-9 to TRBJ1-4; possibly TRBD1 for D (5 bases). V lost 4 bases to trimming and J lost 9 bases, with 12 bases between them. Germline CDR1 is SEHNR and CDR2 is FQNEAQ (reference sequence). The CDR3 sequence is 13 residues long. The CDR3 DNA sequence: TGTGCCAGCAGCTCGTCGACAGAGAAAAAACTGTTTTTT. This sequence encodes CASSSSTEKKLFF. The full variable domain, in which reference TRBV7-9 and TRBJ1-4 provide the parts outside the CDR3, is DTGVSQNPRHKITKRGQNVTFRCDPISEHNRLYWYRQTLGQGPEFLTYFQNEAQLEKSRLLSDRFSAERPKGSFSTLEIQRTEQGDSAMYLCASSSSTEKKLFFGSGTQLSVL.

The table lists this clone with a count of one. The chain uses TRBV30 and TRBJ1-1; 11 nucleotides agree with TRBD1. The CDR3 is made up of 14 amino acids. The V and J ends lost 1 base and 4 bases, in that order; junction bases with no gene match: 2. In germline, CDR1 is GTSNPN, CDR2 SVGIG (reference sequence). The CDR3 nucleotides are TGTGCCTGGAGTGCCGGGACAGGGGGCACTGAAGCTTTCTTT. Amino acids: CAWSAGTGGTEAFF.

This chain links TRBV30 with TRBJ2-2; D ambiguous. Trimming removed 0 bases from V and 8 bases from J, with 7 bases in between. This CDR3 is 12 amino acids long. From germline, CDR1 is GTSNPN and CDR2 SVGIG (reference sequence). This chain's CDR3 is CAWSVLPGELFF. The CDR3 nucleotides are TGTGCCTGGAGTGTACTTCCGGGGGAGCTGTTTTTT.

The V call is TRBV4-1, the J call TRBJ2-6; possibly TRBD1 for D (5 bases). Germline-derived CDR1 and CDR2 are MGHRA and YSYEKL. The CDR3 runs to 16 residues. Trimming pared 3 bases from V and 0 bases from J, leaving 9 bases between. The CDR3, as DNA: TGCGCCAGCAGCCAGAACAGGTTCTCTGGGGCCAACGTCCTGACTTTC. This sequence encodes CASSQNRFSGANVLTF.

The rearrangement joins TRBV5-4 to TRBJ2-1; D uncertain. Germline CDR1 and CDR2: SGHNT and YYREEE (reference sequence). This CDR3 has 15 residues. Trimming removed 3 bases at V and 6 bases at J, with 16 bases between. The CDR3 sequence: CASSYRHHTRNEQFF. The DNA for the CDR3 is TGTGCCAGCAGCTACCGGCACCATACGCGCAATGAGCAGTTCTTC.

The chain combines TRBV5-5 with TRBJ2-7; 15 bases are shared with TRBD2. This CDR3 spans 16 amino acids. Germline CDR1 SGHKS, CDR2 YYEKEE (reference sequence). Trimming cost V 4 bases and J 6 bases; bases outside gene matches: 8. CDR3 sequence (DNA): TGTGCCAGCAGCCAAGGGACTAGCGGGAGGATCCCCGAGCAGTACTTC. It codes for CASSQGTSGRIPEQYF.

The chain carries TRBV7-2 and TRBJ1-4, with unresolved D. Germline V gives CDR1 SGHTA, CDR2 FQGNSA. V was cut by 7 bases and J by 5 bases, with 29 bases left in between. CDR3 size: 19 residues. CDR3 sequence reads: CASKLNTDIKPITNEKLFF. The CDR3 bases are TGTGCCAGCAAGCTCAACACCGACATCAAACCGATTACAAATGAAAAACTGTTTTTT.